This T cell receptor (beta chain) was found in a study of blood T cell repertoires in COVID-19. Original processing methods: Amplification with reference gene primers provided the estimates of nucleated cell counts. Assay used: immunoSEQ multiplex PCR; TCRdb lists only in-frame clones, some missing. V and J calls and clone size follow that table, whereas D and trimming were derived from the DNA. The data show 170,000 or so clones, 85% to 90% seen once. Looked up from germline, CDR1 is SGHKS and CDR2 is YYEKEE (reference sequence). Trimming at V came to 4 bases and at J to 5 bases, leaving 13 bases not matched to a gene. This CDR3 is built from 16 residues.

This sequence was found in a man aged 35 to 55 with active or convalescent COVID-19. The J gene is TRBJ2-5, the V gene TRBV5-5; TRBD1 matches at 8 bases. The specimen was peripheral blood. The CDR3 coding sequence is TGTGCCAGCAGCCCCCCCGGGACAGGTTCGTGGGAGACCCAGTACTTC. Translated: CASSPPGTGSWETQYF.